The entry that follows covers one T cell receptor beta chain sequence. Its antigen is undetermined. This record belongs to a study of shared clonotypes between healthy human individuals. Study-wide findings and caveats: Despite large depth, rarefaction showed incomplete sorted-subset sequencing. Compared with clonotypes that all four donors shared, non-shared clonotypes had lower generation probabilities.

Germline V gene sequence: CDR1 KGHSH, CDR2 LQKENI. The CDR3 consists of 12 residues. Deletions cut 5 bases from V and 1 base from J, with 5 bases between. Several immunoSEQ plates received, in even portions, the genomic DNA of each subset. This table comes from immunoSEQ multiplex PCR, and its TCRdb copy is limited to in-frame clones, with some not included. This sample has over 2 million clones; roughly 94% occur once, and the top ten carry more than 0.1%. This clonotype was obtained from a man younger than 35 in good health. Sequencing input: naive CD4+ T cells sorted from blood. The subset: CD45RA+ positively selected. This rearrangement joins TRBV18 to TRBJ2-5; D gene uncertain. This CDR3 is CASSDSQETQYF. CDR3 DNA sequence: TGTGCCAGCTCAGACTCCCAAGAGACCCAGTACTTC.